This TCR beta chain was recorded in a study of pediatric ulcerative colitis. Notes on the study in general: In rectum, acute severe colitis had expanded clones and less diversity. Substantially fewer templates came from a couple of patients' blood samples.

Remarks on this clone: What it binds is not known.

Trimming took off 6 bases at V and 6 bases at J, with 14 bases between the two ends. The CDR3 is made up of 12 amino acids. Germline V gene sequence: CDR1 SQVTM, CDR2 ANQGSEA. During colonoscopy, one to two rectal pinch biopsies were collected. Sequencing depth was up to 500,000 reads per sample. Assay: immunoSEQ multiplex PCR; the TCRdb copy retains only in-frame clones and omits some. Of 40,000 to 55,000 clones in the sample, 60% to 85% were seen once. The J gene is TRBJ1-2, the V gene TRBV29-1; tentatively, D is TRBD1 (6 bases). The receptor's source is a girl between 5 and 17 years old with moderate ulcerative colitis. Sequenced input: gut tissue. The CDR3 spells CSVLEGGDGYTF. CDR3 DNA sequence: TGCAGCGTCCTCGAGGGGGGTGATGGCTACACCTTC.